The T cell receptor beta chain under discussion was sequenced for a study of beta chain features in type 1 diabetes. Blood was drawn once from each donor into heparinised tubes. The draws averaged roughly 120 mL. cDNA synthesis used the whole RNA isolate, giving expressed TCRB sequences. Method: immunoSEQ multiplex PCR; TCRdb's copy keeps in-frame clones and lacks some. The table lists 900,000 or so clones, 17% of them singletons. On this clone itself: No antigen is known for it.

Germline V gives CDR1 LNHNV, CDR2 YYDKDF (reference sequence). After removal of 1 base from V and 2 bases from J, the junction contained 5 bases not matched to a gene. The CDR3 spans 15 residues. Study-wide results and limits: Sequencing from cDNA could over-represent high-TCR-expressing cells. The similarity of naive, central memory and Treg TCRB repertoires appeared greater among patients than among healthy donors. Reduced insertions and increased deletions marked VDJ junctions in type 1 diabetes patients.

The receptor's source is a woman aged 18-29 years in good health. Specimen: naive CD4+ T cells from blood. The rearrangement joins TRBV15 to TRBJ2-7; 7 nucleotides line up with TRBD1. Here the CDR3 DNA reads TGTGCCACCAGCAGAGCAACCGGGACAGCCTACGAGCAGTACTTC. Its translation is CATSRATGTAYEQYF.